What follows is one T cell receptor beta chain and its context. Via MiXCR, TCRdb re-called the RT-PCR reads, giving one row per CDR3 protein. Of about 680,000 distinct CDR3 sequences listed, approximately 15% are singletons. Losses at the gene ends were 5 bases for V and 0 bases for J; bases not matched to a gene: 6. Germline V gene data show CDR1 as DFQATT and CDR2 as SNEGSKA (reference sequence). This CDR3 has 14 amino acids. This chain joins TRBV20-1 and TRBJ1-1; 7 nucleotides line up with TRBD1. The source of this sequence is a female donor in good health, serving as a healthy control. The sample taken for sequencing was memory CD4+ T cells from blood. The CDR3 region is CSAVGGTVNTEAFF. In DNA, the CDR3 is TGCAGTGCTGTAGGTGGGACAGTGAACACTGAAGCTTTCTTT.